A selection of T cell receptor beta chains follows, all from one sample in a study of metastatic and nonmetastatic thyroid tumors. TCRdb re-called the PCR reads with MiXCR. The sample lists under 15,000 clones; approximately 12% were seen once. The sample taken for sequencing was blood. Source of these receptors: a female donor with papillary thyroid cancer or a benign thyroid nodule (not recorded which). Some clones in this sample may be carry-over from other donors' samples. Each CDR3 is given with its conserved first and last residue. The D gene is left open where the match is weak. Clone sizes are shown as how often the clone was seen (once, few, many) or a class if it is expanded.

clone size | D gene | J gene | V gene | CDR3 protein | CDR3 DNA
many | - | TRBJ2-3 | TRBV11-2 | CASSSLRGDTQYF | TGTGCCAGCAGCTCTCTCCGGGGAGATACGCAGTATTTT
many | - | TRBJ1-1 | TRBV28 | CASSLEYTEAFF | TGTGCCAGCAGCCTAGAATACACTGAAGCTTTCTTT
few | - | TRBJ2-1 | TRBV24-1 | CATGGVGHNEKFF | TGTGCAACCGGCGGGGTGGGGCACAATGAGAAGTTCTTC
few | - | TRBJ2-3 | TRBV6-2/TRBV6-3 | CARRGQSRRGYADTQYF | TGTGCCCGCCGGGGACAGTCGAGGCGGGGCTACGCAGATACGCAGTATTTT
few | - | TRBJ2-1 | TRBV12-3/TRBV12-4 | CASSYSVTIGEQFF | TGTGCCAGCAGTTACTCCGTCACTATCGGCGAGCAGTTCTTC
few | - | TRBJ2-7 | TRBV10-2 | CASSEFLPYEQYF | TGCGCCAGCAGTGAATTCCTCCCCTACGAGCAGTACTTC
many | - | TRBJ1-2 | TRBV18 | CASSRGGSNYGYTF | TGTGCCAGCTCGCGAGGCGGGAGTAACTATGGCTACACCTTC
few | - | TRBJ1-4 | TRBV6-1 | CASSEAPEGTLFF | TGTGCCAGCAGTGAAGCGCCGGAAGGAACACTGTTTTTT
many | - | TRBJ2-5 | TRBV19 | CASSIEAVQETQYF | TGTGCCAGTAGTATTGAGGCAGTCCAAGAGACCCAGTACTTC
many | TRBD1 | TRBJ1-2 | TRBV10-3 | CAIMGQTSYGYTF | TGTGCCATCATGGGACAGACATCCTATGGCTACACCTTC
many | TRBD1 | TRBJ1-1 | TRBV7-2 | CASSLDRGGYENTEAFF | TGTGCCAGCAGCCTGGACAGGGGCGGGTATGAGAACACTGAAGCTTTCTTT